The rows below give T cell receptor beta chains drawn from one sample of a study of T cells after yellow fever vaccination. TCRdb re-called the 5' RACE reads with MiXCR, one entry per CDR3 protein. Among about 330,000 distinct CDR3 sequences, roughly 8.4% were seen once, and the ten largest hold roughly 18%. Sequencing used PBMCs, obtained roughly 46 days after the first yellow fever vaccination. Receptors originate from a young man who received the YFV17D yellow fever vaccine. Both conserved end residues are part of each CDR3. D genes are given only for firm matches. Size tells how often a clone was seen (once, few, many) or the class of an expanded clone, and some rows leave it out.

d_gene	abundance	v_gene	j_gene	CDR3aa	CDR3nt
.	many	TRBV4-3	TRBJ1-4	CASSQEAEVGEKLFF	TGCGCCAGCAGCCAAGAGGCGGAAGTCGGGGAAAAACTGTTTTTT
.	.	TRBV7-3	TRBJ2-2	CASRRSITGELFF	TGTGCCAGCAGAAGGTCTATAACCGGGGAGCTGTTTTTT
.	.	TRBV6-1	TRBJ2-5	CARSAGSGETQYF	TGTGCCAGATCAGCGGGTTCGGGGGAGACCCAGTACTTC
.	.	TRBV12-3/TRBV12-4	TRBJ1-1	CASSYRLNTEAFF	TGTGCCAGCAGTTACCGGTTGAACACTGAAGCTTTCTTT
TRBD2	many	TRBV7-9	TRBJ2-7	CASSLVLAGKYEQYF	TGTGCCAGCAGCTTAGTACTAGCGGGGAAATACGAGCAGTACTTC
.	few	TRBV12-3/TRBV12-4	TRBJ1-4	CASSPLSYRNEKLFF	TGTGCCAGCAGTCCGCTCTCCTACAGGAATGAAAAACTGTTTTTT
TRBD2	few	TRBV9	TRBJ2-3	CASSASGGVRDTQYF	TGTGCCAGCAGCGCTAGCGGGGGGGTGCGAGATACGCAGTATTTT
TRBD2	many	TRBV5-5	TRBJ2-5	CASSLEGSGRQETQYF	TGTGCCAGCAGCTTGGAGGGTAGCGGGAGACAAGAGACCCAGTACTTC
.	many	TRBV5-1	TRBJ2-6	CASSWMNSMGPGANVLTF	TGCGCCAGCAGCTGGATGAATAGTATGGGCCCTGGGGCCAACGTCCTGACTTTC
.	.	TRBV7-9	TRBJ1-6	CASQNQTRKYNSPLHF	TGTGCCAGCCAGAACCAGACCAGGAAATATAATTCACCCCTCCACTTT
TRBD1	few	TRBV7-9	TRBJ1-4	CASSLTTGLNEKLFF	TGTGCCAGCAGCTTGACGACAGGGCTAAATGAAAAACTGTTTTTT
.	many	TRBV7-2	TRBJ1-1	CASTYPETGSWGEAFF	TGTGCCAGCACCTACCCCGAGACAGGTAGTTGGGGTGAAGCTTTCTTT
.	few	TRBV12-3/TRBV12-4	TRBJ2-2	CASTPFAGGELFF	TGTGCCAGCACCCCTTTCGCAGGCGGGGAGCTGTTTTTT
.	.	TRBV20-1	TRBJ1-5	CSCLAGRGYNQPQHF	TGCAGTTGCCTTGCGGGCAGGGGTTACAATCAGCCCCAGCATTTT
.	.	TRBV5-1	TRBJ1-4	CASSWTSTNEKLFF	TGCGCCAGCAGTTGGACGTCAACTAATGAAAAACTGTTTTTT
TRBD1	.	TRBV7-9	TRBJ1-6	CASRGTGGSNSPLHF	TGTGCCAGCAGAGGGACAGGGGGCTCTAATTCACCCCTCCACTTT
.	.	TRBV19	TRBJ1-5	CASSIDLRISLPQHF	TGTGCCAGTAGTATAGATTTGCGGATTAGCCTGCCCCAGCATTTT
.	.	TRBV11-2	TRBJ1-1	CASSFGHLSTEAFF	TGTGCCAGCAGCTTCGGACACCTTAGCACTGAAGCTTTCTTT
.	.	TRBV27	TRBJ1-4	CARCGGGPATNEKLFF	TGTGCCAGGTGCGGGGGGGGTCCAGCAACTAATGAAAAACTGTTTTTT
.	.	TRBV7-2	TRBJ2-6	CASTPVGAGSGANVLTF	TGTGCCAGCACCCCGGTAGGGGCGGGCTCTGGGGCCAACGTCCTGACTTTC